This TCR beta chain was identified in a study of vaccination and CD4 T cells after COVID-19. Study information: Post-COVID samples had a sampling time that fell a median roughly 92 days after diagnosis (range 35 to 161). From HCoV-229E, HCoV-OC43, HCoV-NL63 and SARS-CoV-2, overlapping spike peptides were used to stimulate the cells.

The time point was: late sampling 161 to 241 days after vaccination in a few convalescent patients. Treatment indicated: 10-day PBMC culture with coronavirus spike peptide pools or control peptides (ViraFEST assay). Trimming cost V 5 bases and J 3 bases, with 18 bases left between them. The CDR3 has 16 amino acids. The V gene's germline CDR1 is SGHVS and CDR2 FQNEAQ. The study sequenced cultured CD4+ T cell DNA using the Oncomine TCR Beta short-read assay. TCRdb recomputed calls from the PCR reads with MiXCR, one row per CDR3 protein. The sample includes 20,000 to 25,000 distinct CDR3 sequences, about 35% of them seen just once. Worth noting for this clonotype: No antigen is known for it.

This material consisted of CD4+ T cells from blood, cultured in vitro, taken about 7 months after SARS-CoV-2 vaccination. The rearrangement joins TRBV7-8 to TRBJ2-3; D possibly corresponds to TRBD1 (5 bases). This clonotype originated in a human donor who had recovered from COVID-19. CDR3 bases: TGTGCCAGCAGCCCAGCAAGGCGAAGGGGAACAGATACGCAGTATTTT. This translates into CASSPARRRGTDTQYF.